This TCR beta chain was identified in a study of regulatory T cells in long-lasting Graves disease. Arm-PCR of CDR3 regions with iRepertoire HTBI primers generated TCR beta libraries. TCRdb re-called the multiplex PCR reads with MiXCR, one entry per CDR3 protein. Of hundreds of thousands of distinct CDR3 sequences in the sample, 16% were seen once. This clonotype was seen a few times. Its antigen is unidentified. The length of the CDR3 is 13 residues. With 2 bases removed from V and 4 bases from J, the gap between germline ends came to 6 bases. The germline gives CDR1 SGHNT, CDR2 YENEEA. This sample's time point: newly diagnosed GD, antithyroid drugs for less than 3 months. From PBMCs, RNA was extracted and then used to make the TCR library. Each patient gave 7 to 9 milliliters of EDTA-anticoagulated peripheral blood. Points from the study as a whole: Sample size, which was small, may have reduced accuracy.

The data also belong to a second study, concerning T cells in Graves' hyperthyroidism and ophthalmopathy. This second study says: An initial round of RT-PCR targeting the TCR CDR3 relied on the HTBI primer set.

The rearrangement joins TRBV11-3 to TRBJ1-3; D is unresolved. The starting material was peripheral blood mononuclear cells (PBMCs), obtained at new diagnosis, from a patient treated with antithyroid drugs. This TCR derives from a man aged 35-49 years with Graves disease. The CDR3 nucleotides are TGTGCCAGCAGCTTACAGGAGGGAAACACCATATATTTT. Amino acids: CASSLQEGNTIYF.